This TCR beta chain is from a study of regulatory T cells in long-lasting Graves disease (dated by TCRdb to 2020 to 2022). With respect to the entire study: Persistent Graves' disease was defined as antithyroid drug treatment for over 5 years with persistently positive TSH receptor autoantibodies. Persistent Graves' disease patients were compared with newly diagnosed Graves' disease patients by peripheral blood TCR sequencing and RNA sequencing. A total of about 33 samples underwent TCR sequencing: about 13 from persistent and around 20 from newly diagnosed Graves' disease patients. The study took place in China and was registered as a clinical trial. In the clinical cohort, patients with persistent Graves' disease had used antithyroid drugs for an average of around ten years. What the work shows at the level of the full study, not this receptor alone: The authors acknowledged the small sample size as a limitation that may reduce accuracy. Preferential use of TRBV28, TRBJ1-2 and TRBJ2-5 was observed in persistent disease, whereas TRBV20-1 and TRBJ2-1 were favored in newly diagnosed disease. Patients with persistent disease shared more public clonotypes (about 2,700) than newly diagnosed patients did (966). Only the TCR beta chain was sequenced and analyzed. Only peripheral blood was studied, because thyroid tissue, the primary lesion, was inaccessible. Persistent Graves' disease patients showed lower TCR Shannon entropy and fewer highly expanded clones than newly diagnosed patients, suggesting clonal expansion.

This clonotype has more than one count but fewer than ten. It lacks a known antigen. Per-base qualities were not stored, and no clone one base away is much larger. Interpreted using the paper, the time point label stands for: persistent/refractory GD, antithyroid drugs over 5 years with positive TRAb. RNA was extracted from PBMCs in TRIzol for both TCR sequencing and RNA sequencing. The diagnosis of Graves' disease followed American Thyroid Association guidelines. The patients came from an endocrinology department in Xi'an, China. From each patient, around 9 milliliters of peripheral blood was collected into an EDTA anticoagulant tube. Ficoll Paque Plus density gradient separation was used to isolate PBMCs, and no further T cell sorting was performed. RNA quality was checked with an Agilent 2100 Bioanalyzer and agarose gel, and concentration with a NanoDrop 2000. Compared with germline, V lacks 4 bases and J lacks 2 bases; bases without a gene match: 8. Spanning cysteine to phenylalanine, the CDR3 consists of 16 amino acids. The CDR3 DNA has 48 bases and is translated from base 1. In the germline V gene, CDR1 corresponds to KGHDR and CDR2 to SFDVKD.

Library construction relied on multiplex PCR. Sequencing instrument: Illumina HiSeq 4000. CDR3 regions were amplified by Arm-PCR with iRepertoire HTBI primers to construct TCR beta libraries. PCR products were gel purified before sequencing. As for the authors' bioinformatics: Gene usage analysis of CDR3 amino acid clonotypes relied on the roughly 60 TRBV and 14 TRBJ segments identified across samples. Filtered high-quality paired reads were merged into contigs using COPE and FqMerger. BLAST was used to align contigs to IMGT TRBV, TRBD and TRBJ reference genes, with CDR3 defined following IMGT. Clonotypes above 0.1% frequency were classified as highly expanded clones. Shannon entropy served as the measure of repertoire diversity, while the Gini coefficient captured V-J evenness. A clonotype found in more than one individual was treated as public. TCRdb reran the public reads through fastp at Q25 and MiXCR, keeping productive beta chains. Entries that share a CDR3 protein sequence are merged under the most common genes and DNA. The V and J calls come from TCRdb's annotation, not from the publication. The table for this sample lists 350,000 to 500,000 distinct CDR3 sequences; over 20% of them were counted only once. 14% of the sample is in the top ten clones.

The rearranged segments are TRBV24-1 and TRBJ2-3, with 7 bases in between that match TRBD1. Specimen: peripheral blood mononuclear cells (PBMCs), collected when the disease was refractory, from a patient treated with antithyroid drugs. This receptor was obtained from a female donor with Graves disease. The CDR3 here reads CATSDKRQGDTDTQYF. The DNA sequence is as follows: TGTGCCACCAGTGACAAGAGACAGGGAGACACAGATACGCAGTATTTT.